The 14 T cell receptor beta chains presented below share a single source sample, sequenced in a study of T cell repertoires in cytomegalovirus infection. MiXCR was run by TCRdb on the reads, yielding one entry per CDR3 protein. The sample consists of 250,000 to 300,000 distinct CDR3 sequences, roughly 21% of them appearing once. Antigen specificity for these receptors is unknown. The sample here was cultured PBMCs, taken from culture after CMV antigen stimulation. The receptor source for this set is a human donor in good health (CMV status not recorded). Some clones in this sample may be carry-over from other donors' samples.

This clonotype was counted between two and nine times. The chain combines TRBV11-2 with TRBJ2-1; 9 nucleotides agree with TRBD2. CDR3 length: 15 amino acids. Germline CDR1 and CDR2: SGHAT and FQNNGV. V trimming: 5 bases; J trimming: 8 bases; junction bases outside the gene matches: 10. The CDR3 bases are TGTGCCAGCAGCCCCATAGCGGGAGTAAGGCATGAGCAGTTCTTC. Translation gives CASSPIAGVRHEQFF.

V usage is TRBV15 and J usage is TRBJ2-5; TRBD2 agrees at 8 bases. The CDR3 is 16 residues long. Unmatched junction bases numbered 5, after V lost 1 base and J lost 1 base. Germline CDR1 reads LNHNV; CDR2 reads YYDKDF (reference sequence). The DNA for the CDR3 is TGTGCCACCAGCAGAGTTTCCGGACTAGCCCAAGAGACCCAGTACTTC. It translates to CATSRVSGLAQETQYF.

This clonotype has a handful of counts. V and J are TRBV5-1 and TRBJ2-5; D may correspond to TRBD1 or TRBD2 (6 bases each). The V end was cut by 1 base, the J end by 9 bases, with 22 bases between. The CDR3 runs 16 residues. The germline gives CDR1 SGHRS, CDR2 YFSETQ. This CDR3 reads CASSLPQGGGGEAQYF. The CDR3, as DNA: TGCGCCAGCAGCTTGCCGCAAGGTGGAGGGGGTGAGGCCCAGTACTTC.

V and J are TRBV7-3 and TRBJ2-1; no definite D call. Trimming took off 2 bases at V and 6 bases at J, with 14 bases between the two ends. CDR1 and CDR2 (germline): SGHTA, FQGTGA. This CDR3 is built from 15 residues. CDR3 in DNA: TGTGCCAGCAGCTTAGCGGTCCGCCCGGCCAATGAGCAGTTCTTC. Translating it yields CASSLAVRPANEQFF.

The table lists this clonotype with a few counts. The chain joins TRBV6-2 or TRBV6-3 to TRBJ2-7; D might be TRBD2 (5 bases). Deletions cut 6 bases from V and 9 bases from J, with 15 bases between. Germline V lookup: CDR1 MNHEY, CDR2 SVGEGT. The CDR3 is made up of 12 amino acids. CDR3 bases: TGTGCCAGCAGCTCGGGTAGCCGGGGGCAGTACGTC. It encodes CASSSGSRGQYV.

This clonotype was found a few times. J is TRBJ2-3 and V is TRBV7-8; a weak D match, TRBD1 (6 bases). The CDR3 is made up of 14 amino acids. V lost 2 bases, J lost 2 bases, and 8 bases lay in between. Germline V gene lookup returns CDR1 SGHVS and CDR2 FQNEAQ. The CDR3 bases are TGTGCCAGCAGCTTATGGGGGCCCACAGATACGCAGTATTTT. Amino acid sequence: CASSLWGPTDTQYF.

The chain recombines TRBV28 with TRBJ2-1; D is perhaps TRBD1 (5 bases). Germline values: CDR1 MDHEN, CDR2 SYDVKM. Between the trimmed V and J ends, which lost 2 bases and 1 base, there was a span of 9 bases. The CDR3 spans 15 residues. Here the CDR3 reads CASSLGALSYNEQFF. The DNA for the CDR3 is TGTGCCAGCAGTTTAGGGGCGTTGTCCTACAATGAGCAGTTCTTC. The whole variable domain, remainder taken from reference TRBV28 and TRBJ2-1, is DVKVTQSSRYLVKRTGEKVFLECVQDMDHENMFWYRQDPGLGLRLIYFSYDVKMKEKGDIPEGYSVSREKKERFSLILESASTNQTSMYLCASSLGALSYNEQFFGPGTRLTVL.

This clonotype was picked up a small number of times. J is TRBJ2-1 and V is TRBV11-2; no clear D gene. The ends were cut back, 4 bases at V and 10 bases at J, with 8 bases in the middle. The germline V gene has CDR1 SGHAT and CDR2 FQNNGV. This CDR3 comprises 11 residues. This chain's CDR3 is CASSSEREQFF. The CDR3 coding sequence is TGTGCCAGCAGCTCCGAGCGAGAGCAGTTCTTC.

There are a few counts of this clonotype. This chain uses TRBV19 with TRBJ1-5; TRBD1 matches at 7 bases. The ends lost 3 bases at V and 6 bases at J; junction bases unmatched: 11. This CDR3 has 16 amino acids. Germline CDR1 is LNHDA and CDR2 is SQIVND (reference sequence). DNA of the CDR3: TGTGCCAGTAGTATCCGACAGGGTCGCCTTGGTCAGCCCCAGCATTTT. Translation gives CASSIRQGRLGQPQHF.

This clonotype occurred a few times. The V call is TRBV6-1, the J call TRBJ2-7, with TRBD1 matching over 11 bases. Looked up from germline, CDR1 is MNHNS and CDR2 is SASEGT. The CDR3 contains 15 residues. In DNA form, the CDR3 reads TGTGCCAGCAGTTACGGCCCGGGACAGGGGGAAAGGCAAGACGTC. Translating gives CASSYGPGQGERQDV.

This clonotype was picked up a small number of times. The chain links TRBV29-1 to TRBJ2-5, with 11 bases lining up with TRBD2. Germline CDR1 and CDR2: SQVTM and ANQGSEA. The CDR3 runs to 14 residues. V lost 6 bases to trimming and J lost 5 bases; unmatched junction nucleotides: 8. The CDR3 bases are TGCAGCGTCTACAAGGGACTAGCGGTGGAGACCCAGTACTTC. Translated, it gives CSVYKGLAVETQYF.

This clonotype was seen a few times. The CDR3 DNA reads as TGTGCCAGCAGTTACGGGAGGGTTCAAGAGACCCAGTACTTC. Amino acids: CASSYGRVQETQYF. The chain recombines TRBV6-6 with TRBJ2-5; 7 bases match TRBD2. V dropped 2 bases and J dropped 2; count of bases not matched to a gene: 2. The CDR3 length is 14 residues. CDR1 is MNHNY and CDR2 is SVGAGI in the germline V gene (reference sequence).

This clonotype was counted between two and nine times. The CDR3 reads CASIARWASTDTQYF. CDR3 sequence (DNA): TGTGCCAGCATCGCCAGGTGGGCAAGCACAGATACGCAGTATTTT. J is TRBJ2-3 and V is TRBV12-3 or TRBV12-4; D unclear. Trimming took 7 bases from V and 0 from J, leaving 14 bases between them. The CDR3 extends over 15 amino acids.

This clonotype was recorded at least ten times. The chain uses TRBV7-9 and TRBJ1-1, with D unclear. Trimming removed 2 bases at V and 5 bases at J, with 6 bases between. CDR3 length: 12 residues. CDR1 and CDR2 (germline): SEHNR, FQNEAQ (reference sequence). DNA for the CDR3: TGTGCCAGCAGCTTATCGCGGACTGAAGCTTTCTTT. This sequence encodes CASSLSRTEAFF.